The 16 T cell receptor beta chains listed next were all sequenced from one sample in a study of blood T cell repertoires in COVID-19. The data were produced by immunoSEQ multiplex PCR, yet TCRdb's version contains in-frame clones alone and is incomplete. Seen here are 180,000 or so clones, around 83% observed once, and the top ten hold approximately 5%. The sequenced sample was peripheral blood. These receptors originate from a woman older than 75 with acute or convalescent COVID-19.

The rearrangement links TRBV5-8 to TRBJ2-2; 7 bases fit TRBD1. In germline, CDR1 is SGHTS, CDR2 YDEGEE. Trimming cost V 4 bases and J 0 bases; bases outside gene matches: 3. The CDR3 sequence is 15 residues long. CDR3 residues: CASSPGTANTGELFF. The CDR3 bases are TGTGCCAGCAGCCCAGGGACAGCGAACACCGGGGAGCTGTTTTTT.

The chain links TRBV7-2 to TRBJ2-1; maybe TRBD2 (5 bases). Germline-derived CDR1 and CDR2 are SGHTA and FQGNSA. The CDR3 consists of 15 residues. V gave up 5 bases and J gave up 0 bases, with 11 bases separating them. The CDR3 coding sequence is TGTGCCAGCAGCCTCAGCGGAAGCTCCTACAATGAGCAGTTCTTC. Its protein product is CASSLSGSSYNEQFF.

The chain carries TRBV6-5 and TRBJ2-2, with 10 positions matching TRBD2. J lost 6 bases, V lost 2 bases, and 6 bases had no gene match. In germline, CDR1 is MNHEY, CDR2 SVGAGI. The CDR3 has 16 residues. The CDR3, as DNA: TGTGCCAGCAGTTACCCCTCCCTAGCGGGAGCCGGGGAGCTGTTTTTT. As protein: CASSYPSLAGAGELFF.

This clone was counted a few times. This chain's CDR3 is CASSPDSLTEAFF. CDR3 nucleotide sequence: TGTGCCAGCAGTCCGGACAGTCTCACTGAAGCTTTCTTT. V usage is TRBV28 and J usage is TRBJ1-1; the D gene is possibly TRBD1 (6 bases). V was cut by 5 bases and J by 4 bases, with 11 bases left in between. The CDR3 is 13 residues long. Germline-derived CDR1 and CDR2 are MDHEN and SYDVKM.

The CDR3 region has the DNA TGTGCCATCAGTGTCGTTAGAAGTTTGAACACTGAAGCTTTCTTT. This gives the protein CAISVVRSLNTEAFF. The chain joins TRBV10-3 to TRBJ1-1; D not certain. With 4 bases removed from V and 0 bases from J, the gap between germline ends came to 12 bases. The germline gives CDR1 ENHRY, CDR2 SYGVKD. The CDR3 contains 15 residues.

The rearrangement uses TRBV7-2 and TRBJ2-7; possible D gene TRBD1, 5 bases. Germline CDR1 and CDR2: SGHTA and FQGNSA. The CDR3 has 14 amino acids. The ends were cut back, 2 bases at V and 0 bases at J, with 8 bases in the middle. Written as DNA, the CDR3 is TGTGCCAGCAGCTTAAACAGGAACTCCTACGAGCAGTACTTC. Amino acids: CASSLNRNSYEQYF.

V and J are TRBV3-1 (or the pseudogene TRBV3-2) and TRBJ1-1; 10 bases agree with TRBD1. Losses at the gene ends were 3 bases for V and 5 bases for J; bases not matched to a gene: 6. Germline V gene data show CDR1 as LGHDT and CDR2 as YNNKEL (reference sequence). The CDR3 length is 15 residues. The CDR3 sequence is CASSHHDRGRTEAFF. In DNA, the CDR3 is TGTGCCAGCAGCCACCACGACAGGGGGCGGACTGAAGCTTTCTTT.

This chain links TRBV5-1 with TRBJ1-2; D may be TRBD1 (5 bases). This CDR3 has 14 residues. Germline V gene sequence: CDR1 SGHRS, CDR2 YFSETQ. Trimming shortened V by 0 bases and J by 2 bases, and 8 bases separated the two germline ends. This chain's CDR3 is CASSLGDRNYGYTF. In nucleotides, the CDR3 is TGCGCCAGCAGCTTGGGCGACAGAAACTATGGCTACACCTTC.

The genes are TRBV29-1 and TRBJ1-3; D uncertain. V was trimmed by 7 bases and J by 4 bases, leaving 11 bases between them. Germline values: CDR1 SQVTM, CDR2 ANQGSEA. CDR3 length: 12 residues. CDR3 residues: CSGFLAGNTIYF. The CDR3 bases are TGCAGCGGTTTTCTAGCAGGAAACACCATATATTTT.

This chain joins TRBV7-8 and TRBJ1-5; D might be TRBD1 (6 bases). CDR1 and CDR2 (germline): SGHVS, FQNEAQ. V lost 5 bases and J lost 4, with 9 bases in between. The CDR3 extends over 13 amino acids. The DNA of the CDR3 is TGTGCCAGCAGCCAGACAGGTAATCAGCCCCAGCATTTT. Translation gives CASSQTGNQPQHF.

The chain recombines TRBV3-1 (or the pseudogene TRBV3-2) with TRBJ1-3; 8 bases line up with TRBD1. Trimming removed 0 bases from V and 11 bases from J; junction bases left unmatched: 12. The CDR3 covers 16 residues. Germline V gene sequence: CDR1 LGHDT, CDR2 YNNKEL (reference sequence). The CDR3 DNA sequence: TGTGCCAGCAGCCAAGAGGGACAGGCCCCTACGACGGCCATATATTTT. The encoded protein is CASSQEGQAPTTAIYF.

This rearrangement joins TRBV9 to TRBJ1-6, with D possibly TRBD1 on 5 matching bases. Germline assignment: CDR1 SGDLS and CDR2 YYNGEE. This CDR3 has 14 amino acids. V lost 3 bases to trimming and J lost 8 bases, with 12 bases between them. In DNA, the CDR3 is TGTGCCAGCAGCGGGGGCTTTGGGTATTCACCCCTCCACTTT. It specifies CASSGGFGYSPLHF.

V gene TRBV7-9 combines with J gene TRBJ1-4; D unresolved. V lost 4 bases and J 7 bases, leaving 13 bases between the germline ends. This CDR3 has 14 residues. Per the germline V gene, CDR1 is SEHNR and CDR2 is FQNEAQ (reference sequence). CDR3 in DNA: TGTGCCAGCAGCTCATCCCGACGAGGTGAAAAACTGTTTTTT. Translation gives CASSSSRRGEKLFF.

This chain connects TRBV6-5 to TRBJ1-6, with 10 bases identical to TRBD1. Germline trimming cut 6 bases from V and 9 bases from J; bases unmatched to any gene: 8. The CDR3 runs to 15 residues. The germline V gene encodes CDR1 MNHEY and CDR2 SVGAGI. The CDR3 here is CASRPGQGNGSPLHF. The CDR3 DNA is TGTGCCAGCAGGCCGGGACAGGGGAATGGTTCACCCCTCCACTTT.

This clone was seen only a few times. This rearrangement joins TRBV6-5 to TRBJ2-7, with 13 bases identical to TRBD2. V dropped 3 bases and J dropped 8; count of bases not matched to a gene: 10. This CDR3 comprises 16 residues. Germline V gives CDR1 MNHEY, CDR2 SVGAGI. CDR3 amino acids: CASSYQERTSGSKQYF. CDR3 DNA sequence: TGTGCCAGCAGTTATCAGGAGCGGACTAGCGGGAGTAAGCAGTACTTC.

The J gene is TRBJ1-5, the V gene TRBV13; 10 nucleotides align to TRBD1. This CDR3 is 15 amino acids long. Germline trimming cut 4 bases from V and 3 bases from J; bases unmatched to any gene: 3. CDR1 and CDR2 (germline): PRHDT, FYEKMQ (reference sequence). The CDR3: CASSSGTGVNQPQHF. The CDR3 DNA reads TGTGCCAGCAGCTCCGGGACAGGGGTCAATCAGCCCCAGCATTTT.